This T cell receptor (beta chain) was sequenced in a study of T cells in pancreatic ductal adenocarcinoma. Assay: immunoSEQ multiplex PCR; the TCRdb copy retains only in-frame clones and omits some. The data show around 100,000 clones, with 90% to 95% seen just once and roughly 3% held by the top ten. Selected pancreatic ductal adenocarcinoma patients had undergone surgery without neoadjuvant therapy. About this clone: The antigen is undetermined.

The study's findings and limits: Blood had more productive templates and roughly 7.5-fold more unique clonotypes than tumor. This surgical cohort overrepresents the minority presenting with early-stage disease. Enrichment of CD45RO+ effector over naive T cells in tumors may bias clonality.

This receptor was taken from a human donor with pancreatic ductal adenocarcinoma. What was sequenced was PBMCs.

In DNA, the CDR3 is TGTGCCAGTAGTTCAGGGACATCTGAAGCTTTCTTT. Protein: CASSSGTSEAFF. The rearrangement uses TRBV19 and TRBJ1-1; possible D gene TRBD1, 6 bases. Per germline, CDR1 LNHDA and CDR2 SQIVND (reference sequence). This CDR3 has 12 amino acids. The V end was cut by 5 bases, the J end by 6 bases, with 10 bases between.